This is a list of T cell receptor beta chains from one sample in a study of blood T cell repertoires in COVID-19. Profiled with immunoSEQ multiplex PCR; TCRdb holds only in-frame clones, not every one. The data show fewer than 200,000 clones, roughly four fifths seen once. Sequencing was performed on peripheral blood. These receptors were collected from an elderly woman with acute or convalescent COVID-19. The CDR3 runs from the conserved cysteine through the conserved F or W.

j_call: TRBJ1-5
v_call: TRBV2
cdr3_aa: CASKGQNSNQPQHF

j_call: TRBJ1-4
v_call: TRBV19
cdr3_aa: CASTDTGESNEKLFF

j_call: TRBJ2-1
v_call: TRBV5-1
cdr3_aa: CASSLELAGGNNEQFF

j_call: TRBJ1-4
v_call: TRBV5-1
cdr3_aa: CASSVRAGTDSPTNEKLFF

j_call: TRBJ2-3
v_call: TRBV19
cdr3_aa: CASSAQKDTQYF

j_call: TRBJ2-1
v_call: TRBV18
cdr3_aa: CASSRNLAGGDNSEQFF

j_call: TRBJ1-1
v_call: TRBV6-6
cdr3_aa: CASSLDRGDTEAFF

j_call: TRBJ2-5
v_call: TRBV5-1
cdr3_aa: CASSLEPGQETQYF

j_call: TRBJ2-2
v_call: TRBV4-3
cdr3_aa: CASSQDTGPGELFF

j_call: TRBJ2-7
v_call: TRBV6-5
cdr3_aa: CASSNNRGEQYF

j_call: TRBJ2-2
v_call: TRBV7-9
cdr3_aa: CASSRSSGHRDTGELFF

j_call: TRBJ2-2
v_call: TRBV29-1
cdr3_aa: CSAGLGANTGELFF

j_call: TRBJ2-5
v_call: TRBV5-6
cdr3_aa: CASSWGGETQYF

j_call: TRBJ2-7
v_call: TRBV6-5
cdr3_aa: CARSRDSVNLEQYF

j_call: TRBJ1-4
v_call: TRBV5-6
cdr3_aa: CASSLAGQGDKLFF

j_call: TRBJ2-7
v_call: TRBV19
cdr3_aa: CASSRASERYEQYF

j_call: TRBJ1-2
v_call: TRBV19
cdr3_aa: CASSQQGVNYGYTF

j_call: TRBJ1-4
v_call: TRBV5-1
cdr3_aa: CASSPGQLTDTNEKLFF

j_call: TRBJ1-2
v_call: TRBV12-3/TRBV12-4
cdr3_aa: CASSPRKNGYTF

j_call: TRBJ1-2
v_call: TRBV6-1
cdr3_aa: CASSEVVRGLYGYTF

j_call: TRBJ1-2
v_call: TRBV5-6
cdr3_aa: CASSLRGPTYGANYGYTF

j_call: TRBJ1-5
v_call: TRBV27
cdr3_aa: CASSLEGGTGRNQPQHF

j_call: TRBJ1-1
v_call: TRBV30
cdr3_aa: CAQGDLNTEAFF

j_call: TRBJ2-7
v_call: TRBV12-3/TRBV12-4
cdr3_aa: CASQGPYEQYF

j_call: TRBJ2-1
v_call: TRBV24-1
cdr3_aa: CATAHGELAGNEQFF

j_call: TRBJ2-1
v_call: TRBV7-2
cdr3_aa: CASSLDLWRGGYNEQFF

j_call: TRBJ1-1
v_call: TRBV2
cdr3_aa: CASSEVGTGGFF

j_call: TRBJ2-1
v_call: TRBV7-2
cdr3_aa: CASSPGLESNEQFF

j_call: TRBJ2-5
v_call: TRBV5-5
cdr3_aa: CASSLGVGVPETQYF

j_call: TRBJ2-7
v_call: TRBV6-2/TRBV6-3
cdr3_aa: CASSYWVGVGFGYEQYF

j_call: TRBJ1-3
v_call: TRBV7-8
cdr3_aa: CASSSAGGSGNTIYF

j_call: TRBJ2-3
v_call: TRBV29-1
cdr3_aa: CSVRRTDTDTQYF

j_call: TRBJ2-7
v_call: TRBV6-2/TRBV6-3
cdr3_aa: CASSYRQGRSYEQYF

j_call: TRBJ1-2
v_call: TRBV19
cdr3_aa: CASMERRDITGYTF

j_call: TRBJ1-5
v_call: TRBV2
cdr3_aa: CASSRGQGEHQPQHF

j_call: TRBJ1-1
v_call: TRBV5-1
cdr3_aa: CASSTGGNTEAFF

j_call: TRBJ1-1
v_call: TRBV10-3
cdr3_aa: CAISDHSSNTEAFF

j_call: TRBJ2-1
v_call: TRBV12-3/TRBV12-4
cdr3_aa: CASARLAGGPQFF

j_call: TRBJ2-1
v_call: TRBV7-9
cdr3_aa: CASSTTGRDYEQFF

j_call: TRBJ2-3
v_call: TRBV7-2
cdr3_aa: CASSSIGQADTQYF

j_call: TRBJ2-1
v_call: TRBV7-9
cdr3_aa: CASSLAPGVNEQFF

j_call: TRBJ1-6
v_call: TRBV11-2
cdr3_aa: CASSLEIQGENSPLHF

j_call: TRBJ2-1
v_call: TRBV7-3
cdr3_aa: CASRTGTGSFDEQFF

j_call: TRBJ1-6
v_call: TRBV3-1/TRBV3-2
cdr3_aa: CASSLGRGYNSPLHF

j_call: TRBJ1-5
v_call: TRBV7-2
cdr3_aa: CASSLEESQPQHF

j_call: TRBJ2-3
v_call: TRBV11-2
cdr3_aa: CASSQDRATDTQYF

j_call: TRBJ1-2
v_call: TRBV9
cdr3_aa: CASSGTTGGGYTF

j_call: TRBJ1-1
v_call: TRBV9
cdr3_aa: CASSVNGENTEAFF

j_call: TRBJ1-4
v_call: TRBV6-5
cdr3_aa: CASRPGGSEEKLFF

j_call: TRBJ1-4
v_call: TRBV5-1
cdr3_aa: CASSWGDRGNNEKLFF

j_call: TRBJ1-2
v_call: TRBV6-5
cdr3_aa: CASSYSNPSDYGYTF

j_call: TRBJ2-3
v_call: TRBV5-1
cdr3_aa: CASSSKQGAVADTQYF

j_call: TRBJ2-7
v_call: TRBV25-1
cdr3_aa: CASSEETAIAYEQYF

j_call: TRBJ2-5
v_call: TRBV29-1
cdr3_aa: CSVGQAGETQYF

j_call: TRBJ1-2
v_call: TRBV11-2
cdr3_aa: CASSLEAATNYGYTF

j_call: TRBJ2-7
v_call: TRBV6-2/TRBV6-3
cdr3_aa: CASSQGTYEQYF